This T cell receptor (beta chain) derives from a study of early T cells in non-severe SARS-CoV-2 infection. CDR3 size: 13 residues. The V end lost 7 bases, the J end lost 5 bases, and 13 bases lay between the germline ends. MiXCR, run by TCRdb on the 5' RACE reads, gives a single entry per CDR3 protein. This sample has roughly 56,000 distinct CDR3 sequences, with roughly 13% found just once. The sequenced sample was whole blood. The source of this sequence is an adult who was a healthcare worker with PCR-confirmed SARS-CoV-2 infection or an uninfected control (not recorded which). The V and J genes are TRBV12-3 or TRBV12-4 and TRBJ2-3; D perhaps matches TRBD1 (5 bases). CDR3 residues: CASKRDSKDTQYF. The CDR3 nucleotides read TGTGCCAGCAAACGAGACAGTAAAGATACGCAGTATTTT.